This T cell receptor beta chain is drawn from a study of blood T cell repertoires in COVID-19. Study-wide context: Spain, Italy and the United States supplied samples that represented acute and convalescent COVID-19.

The participants were between about 18 and 89 years old and came from some 23 US areas. Before being deemed recovered, Cohort 3 donors had two negative PCRs, clearance, or symptom resolution. This CDR3 comprises 17 residues. Trimming took 6 bases from V and 4 from J; bases not matched to a gene: 8. Germline CDR1 is ENHRY and CDR2 is SYGVKD. Methods used by the authors: Amplification from reference gene primers served as the basis for estimated nucleated cell counts. Some clones are missing from TCRdb's copy, which holds only in-frame ones; the method was immunoSEQ multiplex PCR. V and J calls and clone size are given by that table; D and trimming were obtained from the DNA. The sample contains over 110,000 clones, more than 75% of which appear only once.

Sequenced sample: PBMCs or T cells enriched from blood (not recorded which). This TCR was recovered from a man in his sixties who had recovered from COVID-19. The V and J genes are TRBV10-3 and TRBJ2-5, with TRBD2 matching 16 bases. CDR3 protein: CAIRKGTSGGARETQYF. CDR3 DNA sequence: TGTGCCATCAGGAAGGGGACTAGCGGGGGGGCCAGAGAGACCCAGTACTTC.